The 26 T cell receptor beta chains below all came from one sample that was sequenced in a study of CD8+CD57+ T cells in acquired aplastic anemia. Genomic DNA constituted the template upon which TCR beta VDJ and CDR3 profiling was performed. TCRdb re-called the reads through MiXCR, storing one row per CDR3 protein. The sample has about 270,000 distinct CDR3 sequences; roughly three fifths are singletons. Sequencing used sorted CD4+, CD8+, or CD8+CD57+ T cells (not recorded which) from PBMCs. Every receptor here comes from a human donor with severe aplastic anemia or a healthy control (not recorded which).

The chain has TRBV19 and TRBJ1-5; 7 positions match TRBD1. The CDR3 spans 12 residues. V dropped 10 bases and J dropped 3; count of bases not matched to a gene: 3. Germline V gene lookup returns CDR1 LNHDA and CDR2 SQIVND (reference sequence). This chain's CDR3 is CATGTVNQPQHF. In nucleotides, the CDR3 is TGTGCCACTGGGACAGTCAATCAGCCCCAGCATTTT.

This clonotype was recorded many times. This chain links TRBV12-3 or TRBV12-4 with TRBJ2-2; a weak D match, TRBD2 (6 bases). CDR3 length: 17 amino acids. The germline V and J ends were trimmed by 3 bases and 2 bases, with 16 bases remaining between them. CDR3 protein: CASSFNLGGINTGELFF. CDR3 nucleotides: TGTGCCAGCAGTTTCAATTTAGGCGGGATAAACACCGGGGAGCTGTTTTTT.

This clonotype was observed a handful of times. V and J are TRBV7-8 and TRBJ1-2; D perhaps matches TRBD1 (5 bases). The ends were cut back, 1 base at V and 5 bases at J, with 23 bases in the middle. The germline gives CDR1 SGHVS, CDR2 FQNEAQ. CDR3 length: 18 residues. The CDR3 protein is CASSLELNLPREGYGYTF. For the CDR3, the DNA is TGTGCCAGCAGCTTAGAACTGAATTTGCCCAGGGAAGGTTATGGCTACACCTTC.

This clonotype was counted at least ten times. The chain joins TRBV13 to TRBJ2-1; tentatively, D is TRBD2 (5 bases). Germline CDR1 reads PRHDT; CDR2 reads FYEKMQ (reference sequence). The CDR3 loop spans 14 amino acids. V lost 5 bases and J 5 bases, leaving 13 bases between the germline ends. This CDR3 reads CASSNIRGNNEQFF. DNA for the CDR3: TGTGCCAGCAGCAACATCCGGGGTAACAATGAGCAGTTCTTC.

On this clonotype itself: The junction shows a germline mismatch at one end, possibly a read error. J is TRBJ1-4 and V is TRBV9; D remains unclear. Germline V gene lookup returns CDR1 SGDLS and CDR2 YYNGEE. The CDR3 runs to 13 residues. Here the CDR3 reads CASSPTTSEKLFF. The CDR3 coding sequence is TGTGCCAGCAGCCCAACAACTAGTGAAAAACTGTTTTTT. Full variable domain (missing parts from reference TRBV9 and TRBJ1-4): DSGVTQTPKHLITATGQRVTLRCSPRSGDLSVYWYQQSLDQGLQFLIQYYNGEERAKGNILERFSAQQFPDLHSELNLSSLELGDSALYFCASSPTTSEKLFFGSGTQLSVL.

This clonotype was observed at least ten times. This chain connects TRBV12-3 or TRBV12-4 to TRBJ1-3, with D unclear. V lost 7 bases and J lost 3, with 13 bases in between. This CDR3 is built from 14 residues. CDR3 sequence reads: CASNPQNLGNTIYF. Written as DNA, the CDR3 is TGTGCCAGCAACCCCCAGAACCTTGGAAACACCATATATTTT.

J is TRBJ2-7 and V is TRBV5-1; TRBD2 might be the D (7 bases). The CDR3 contains 14 residues. Germline CDR1 is SGHRS and CDR2 is YFSETQ. V gave up 0 bases and J gave up 3 bases, with 10 bases separating them. The CDR3 loop reads CASSLDREGYEQYF. Here the CDR3 DNA reads TGCGCCAGCAGCTTGGACAGGGAGGGCTACGAGCAGTACTTC. The entire variable domain, with the rest obtained from reference TRBV5-1 and TRBJ2-7, is as follows: KAGVTQTPRYLIKTRGQQVTLSCSPISGHRSVSWYQQTPGQGLQFLFEYFSETQRNKGNFPGRFSGRQFSNSRSEMNVSTLELGDSALYLCASSLDREGYEQYFGPGTRLTVT.

The chain employs TRBV29-1 and TRBJ1-1, with D unclear. V lost 3 bases and J lost 5, with 10 bases in between. The CDR3 sequence is 12 residues long. The germline V gene encodes CDR1 SQVTM and CDR2 ANQGSEA. Here the CDR3 DNA reads TGCAGCGTTGATAGGGTGGGAACTGAAGCTTTCTTT. Amino acids: CSVDRVGTEAFF.

This clonotype occurred a few times. The DNA for the CDR3 is TGTGCCAGCAGAAAAAGGGCGCTCTATGGCTACACCTTC. As protein: CASRKRALYGYTF. This rearrangement joins TRBV12-3 or TRBV12-4 to TRBJ1-2; D unresolved. Trimming took 6 bases from V and 4 from J, leaving 12 bases between them. The CDR3 has 13 residues.

This clonotype has more than one count but fewer than ten. The rearrangement links TRBV3-1 to TRBJ1-4, with 8 positions matching TRBD1. The CDR3 extends over 14 amino acids. The V and J ends lost 8 bases and 8 bases, in that order; junction bases with no gene match: 10. Germline CDR1 and CDR2: LGHDT and YNNKEL (reference sequence). The CDR3 sequence: CASCHRGGAEKLFF. The CDR3 coding sequence is TGTGCCAGCTGTCACAGGGGGGGTGCAGAAAAACTGTTTTTT.

In this sample, this clonotype turned up a few times. The chain combines TRBV20-1 with TRBJ2-1; D is perhaps TRBD1 or TRBD2 (5 bases each). V was pared by 5 bases and J by 7 bases, with 9 bases between. CDR1 DFQATT and CDR2 SNEGSKA come from the germline V gene (reference sequence). The CDR3 runs 11 residues. The CDR3 region has the DNA TGCAGTGCTGAGGGGCGAAATGAGCAGTTCTTC. Encoded protein: CSAEGRNEQFF.

This chain links TRBV20-1 with TRBJ1-2; no clear D. Per the germline V gene, CDR1 is DFQATT and CDR2 is SNEGSKA (reference sequence). The length of the CDR3 is 13 residues. The V end lost 3 bases, the J end lost 3 bases, and 11 bases lay between the germline ends. The CDR3 sequence: CSASSQKDYGYTF. The CDR3 DNA follows: TGCAGTGCTAGTAGCCAGAAAGACTATGGCTACACCTTC.

A word on this clonotype: At one boundary the junction diverges from the germline segment, which might be a read error. The V gene is TRBV7-7, the J gene TRBJ2-5; 9 positions match TRBD1. This CDR3 has 14 amino acids. Germline V gene sequence: CDR1 SSHAT, CDR2 FNYEAQ (reference sequence). This chain's CDR3 is CASSPDRGGEIKYF. For the CDR3, the DNA is TGTGCTAGCAGCCCGGACAGGGGAGGAGAGATCAAGTACTTC.

This clonotype was counted ten times or more. This chain uses TRBV4-3 with TRBJ2-1, with D hard to call. V lost 4 bases and J lost 7, with 17 bases in between. This CDR3 has 15 amino acids. Germline-derived CDR1 and CDR2 are LGHNA and YSLEER. Here the CDR3 reads CASSRPHNSRNEQFF. The DNA for the CDR3 is TGCGCCAGCAGCCGCCCACATAACAGTCGGAATGAGCAGTTCTTC.

This chain links TRBV5-4 with TRBJ2-3; D not resolved. Trimming left V 0 bases short and J 2 bases short, with 13 bases between. This CDR3 is built from 16 residues. The germline CDR1 and CDR2 sequences are SGHNT and YYREEE (reference sequence). CDR3 region: CASSLGVPIPTDTQYF. The DNA of the CDR3 is TGTGCCAGCAGCTTGGGGGTCCCCATTCCCACAGATACGCAGTATTTT.

The J gene is TRBJ1-1, the V gene TRBV19; 7 bases fit TRBD1. The ends lost 0 bases at V and 7 bases at J; junction bases unmatched: 5. In germline, CDR1 is LNHDA, CDR2 SQIVND (reference sequence). The CDR3 spans 14 residues. CDR3 sequence (DNA): TGTGCCAGTAGTATAGACCGGACAGGTAGTGAAGCTTTCTTT. Protein product: CASSIDRTGSEAFF.

This chain uses TRBV3-1 with TRBJ2-2, with 8 nucleotides matching TRBD1. V dropped 3 bases and J dropped 6; count of bases not matched to a gene: 9. The length of the CDR3 is 16 residues. The germline gives CDR1 LGHDT, CDR2 YNNKEL (reference sequence). In DNA, the CDR3 is TGTGCCAGCAGCCATTACGAGACAGGGGTTCCCGGGGAGCTGTTTTTT. Its translation: CASSHYETGVPGELFF.

The chain is built from TRBV29-1 and TRBJ2-7, with D possibly being TRBD2 (6 bases). Trimming removed 4 bases from V and 7 bases from J, with 17 bases in between. Germline CDR1 and CDR2: SQVTM and ANQGSEA. CDR3 length equals 13 residues. CDR3 coding DNA: TGCAGCGTTGTCTCAGCGGGTGCGTGGGAGCAGTACTTC. As protein: CSVVSAGAWEQYF.

This chain uses TRBV19 with TRBJ2-3; a possible D gene is TRBD2 (6 bases). This CDR3 has 15 amino acids. Trimming took 4 bases from V and 0 from J, leaving 11 bases between them. Germline V gene lookup returns CDR1 LNHDA and CDR2 SQIVND (reference sequence). CDR3 nucleotides: TGTGCCAGTAGTAAGGAGGGTCATAGCACAGATACGCAGTATTTT. Its translation: CASSKEGHSTDTQYF.

This clonotype was counted once. The CDR3 sequence is CASSRPGGERGRGEQFF. The CDR3 DNA sequence: TGTGCCAGCAGCCGACCGGGGGGGGAGCGCGGGCGGGGTGAGCAGTTCTTC. J is TRBJ2-1 and V is TRBV7-9; 8 bases map to TRBD2. Germline V lookup: CDR1 SEHNR, CDR2 FQNEAQ (reference sequence). J gave up 9 bases and V 5 bases, and 18 bases lay outside the gene matches. There are 17 residues in the CDR3.

This chain joins TRBV25-1 and TRBJ2-7, with D perhaps TRBD1 (7 bases). Between the trimmed V and J ends, which lost 4 bases and 2 bases, there was a span of 18 bases. Germline V CDR1 and CDR2: MGHDK, SYGVNS. CDR3 length: 16 residues. CDR3 protein: CASSAKRAGGTYEQYF. CDR3 nucleotides: TGTGCCAGCAGTGCGAAACGGGCAGGGGGGACCTACGAGCAGTACTTC.

The chain carries TRBV4-2 and TRBJ1-5; D possibly corresponds to TRBD1 (5 bases). The CDR3 contains 15 residues. V lost 4 bases to trimming and J lost 7 bases, with 17 bases between them. Looked up from germline, CDR1 is LGHNA and CDR2 is YNFKEQ. The CDR3 bases are TGTGCCAGCAGCCTTCGACAAGGAGAGGGGCAGCCCCAGCATTTT. It yields the protein CASSLRQGEGQPQHF.

This clonotype showed up many times. V and J are TRBV19 and TRBJ1-2; 7 bases line up with TRBD1. Trimming removed 4 bases from V and 0 bases from J; junction bases left unmatched: 5. The CDR3 spans 15 residues. Per the germline V gene, CDR1 is LNHDA and CDR2 is SQIVND (reference sequence). CDR3 in amino acids: CASSTRGTANYGYTF. The CDR3 DNA follows: TGTGCCAGTAGTACTCGGGGGACAGCTAACTATGGCTACACCTTC.

As for this clonotype: One junction end does not reproduce the germline sequence, and a read error may be involved. This chain links TRBV7-7 with TRBJ2-7; no reliable D call. The CDR3 is 13 residues long. Germline V gene sequence: CDR1 SSHAT, CDR2 FNYEAQ (reference sequence). The CDR3 is CASSVSVGYEQYF. The DNA of the CDR3 is TGTGCTAGCAGCGTTAGTGTCGGCTACGAGCAGTACTTC.

The table lists this clonotype with many counts. The chain joins TRBV29-1 to TRBJ2-3; perhaps TRBD2 as D (7 bases). The germline CDR1 and CDR2 sequences are SQVTM and ANQGSEA. The CDR3 is made up of 14 amino acids. The germline V and J ends were trimmed by 6 bases and 2 bases, with 15 bases remaining between them. This chain's CDR3 is CSVPGRGLTDTQYF. CDR3 sequence (DNA): TGCAGCGTCCCCGGGCGGGGGCTCACAGATACGCAGTATTTT.

The chain employs TRBV7-9 and TRBJ2-1; 8 bases are shared with TRBD2. Germline V gene lookup returns CDR1 SEHNR and CDR2 FQNEAQ (reference sequence). Trimming took 8 bases from V and 4 from J; bases not matched to a gene: 10. CDR3 length: 15 amino acids. CDR3 sequence reads: CASAAGLALYNEQFF. DNA of the CDR3: TGTGCCAGCGCCGCCGGACTAGCCCTATACAATGAGCAGTTCTTC. Drawing the rest from reference TRBV7-9 and TRBJ2-1, the complete variable domain is DTGVSQNPRHKITKRGQNVTFRCDPISEHNRLYWYRQTLGQGPEFLTYFQNEAQLEKSRLLSDRFSAERPKGSFSTLEIQRTEQGDSAMYLCASAAGLALYNEQFFGPGTRLTVL.